The 31 T cell receptor beta chains below were found in one sample sequenced in a study of molecular identifiers for immune sequencing clone quantification. TCRdb fed the PCR reads into MiXCR, producing one record per CDR3 protein. This sample yields about 86,000 distinct CDR3 sequences, of which 25% are seen a single time; around 0.77% belongs to the top ten. Sample: naive CD8+ T cells from blood, with Jurkat cell RNA spiked in. The subset: FACS-sorted CD8+CD4-CCR7+CD45RA+ naive T cells. The receptor set was obtained from a human donor in good health. Some libraries in this study had Jurkat cell RNA spiked in.

The chain is built from TRBV14 and TRBJ1-1, with TRBD1 as a possible D gene (5 bases). With 4 bases removed from V and 0 bases from J, the gap between germline ends came to 12 bases. The CDR3 extends over 15 amino acids. Germline CDR1 reads SGHDN; CDR2 reads FVKESK. CDR3 sequence (DNA): TGTGCCAGCAGCCCCTCCGGGGGGATGAACACTGAAGCTTTCTTT. Translated: CASSPSGGMNTEAFF.

This clonotype was observed at least ten times. The V call is TRBV4-2, the J call TRBJ2-7; D gene uncertain. V lost 0 bases and J 2 bases, leaving 5 bases between the germline ends. CDR3 length: 13 amino acids. Per the germline V gene, CDR1 is LGHNA and CDR2 is YNFKEQ. CDR3 sequence (DNA): TGTGCCAGCAGCCAAGAACGACCCTACGAGCAGTACTTC. Residues: CASSQERPYEQYF.

Regarding this clonotype: One end of the junction is discordant with germline, which a read error may explain. The V call is TRBV19, the J call TRBJ2-5; 15 bases map to TRBD2. The CDR3 extends over 17 amino acids. The germline V gene has CDR1 LNHDA and CDR2 SQIVND (reference sequence). The CDR3 region has the DNA TGTGCCAGTAGTCCGGGACTAGCGGGGGGACTGGGAGAGCCCCAGTACTTC. Protein sequence: CASSPGLAGGLGEPQYF.

As regards this clonotype: This may come from a read error, since a much larger clone is one base off. As DNA, the CDR3 is TGTGCCAGCAGTGAAACGGGCCGGCACCTACGCCCGGAGCTGTTTTTT. Translation: CASSETGRHLRPELFF. This chain joins TRBV2 and TRBJ2-2, with D hard to call. Trimming cost V 2 bases and J 10 bases, with 20 bases left between them. The CDR3 loop spans 16 amino acids. Germline V gene data show CDR1 as SNHLY and CDR2 as FYNNEI.

J is TRBJ2-3 and V is TRBV24-1; 7 bases match TRBD1. Trimming at V came to 4 bases and at J to 0 bases, leaving 9 bases not matched to a gene. The CDR3 consists of 17 residues. Looked up from germline, CDR1 is KGHDR and CDR2 is SFDVKD. CDR3 in amino acids: CATSDPRTGTSTDTQYF. The CDR3 coding sequence is TGTGCCACCAGTGACCCAAGGACAGGAACAAGCACAGATACGCAGTATTTT.

The chain recombines TRBV4-1 with TRBJ2-3; 9 bases are a match to TRBD2. CDR3 length: 18 amino acids. Germline values: CDR1 MGHRA, CDR2 YSYEKL. The trim removed 4 bases at V and 1 base at J, leaving 12 bases unmatched. Here the CDR3 DNA reads TGCGCCAGCAGCCCCGGCGGGGGGGCCGTCGATGGCACAGATACGCAGTATTTT. Amino acids: CASSPGGGAVDGTDTQYF.

This chain uses TRBV2 with TRBJ1-2; TRBD1 is a possible D gene (6 bases). Germline V CDR1 and CDR2: SNHLY, FYNNEI. There are 14 residues in the CDR3. With 5 bases removed from V and 6 bases from J, the gap between germline ends came to 16 bases. CDR3 in amino acids: CASSQDSLTHGYTF. CDR3 DNA sequence: TGTGCCAGCAGTCAGGACAGCCTAACCCATGGCTACACCTTC.

CDR3 loop: CASSKRGTGANVLTF. The CDR3 bases are TGTGCCAGCAGTAAGAGGGGCACTGGGGCCAACGTCCTGACTTTC. The genes are TRBV27 and TRBJ2-6; D tentatively fits TRBD1 or TRBD2 (5 bases each). Between the trimmed V and J ends, which lost 5 bases and 2 bases, there was a span of 10 bases. The germline V gene has CDR1 MNHEY and CDR2 SMNVEV (reference sequence). The CDR3 runs to 15 residues. Supplemented by reference TRBV27 and TRBJ2-6, the full variable domain reads EAQVTQNPRYLITVTGKKLTVTCSQNMNHEYMSWYRQDPGLGLRQIYYSMNVEVTDKGDVPEGYKVSRKEKRNFPLILESPSPNQTSLYFCASSKRGTGANVLTFGAGSRLTVL.

This clonotype was seen ten or more times. This chain joins TRBV13 and TRBJ1-3; a possible D gene is TRBD1 (5 bases). This CDR3 region has 15 residues. V dropped 5 bases and J dropped 0 bases, with 11 bases sitting between them. Germline V gives CDR1 PRHDT, CDR2 FYEKMQ (reference sequence). The CDR3 is CASSAGARSGNTIYF. CDR3 in DNA: TGTGCCAGCAGCGCCGGGGCCCGCTCTGGAAACACCATATATTTT.

This clonotype was recorded a few times. V and J are TRBV30 and TRBJ2-7; a weak D match, TRBD1 (6 bases). V was shortened by 0 bases and J by 6 bases, with 15 bases between the two germline ends. CDR1 and CDR2 from the germline V gene are GTSNPN and SVGIG (reference sequence). This CDR3 is 14 amino acids long. The CDR3 DNA reads TGTGCCTGGAGTGTAATAGGGCAGGGGTCCGAGCAGTACTTC. This gives the protein CAWSVIGQGSEQYF.

This clonotype occurred a few times. A much bigger clone sits one base away, suggesting this may be a read error. The chain recombines TRBV28 with TRBJ2-6; 8 bases are shared with TRBD1. Germline values: CDR1 MDHEN, CDR2 SYDVKM. Trimming at V came to 3 bases and at J to 6 bases, leaving 4 bases not matched to a gene. The CDR3 covers 15 residues. CDR3 in DNA: TGTGCCAGCAGTTTCAGGGGGCTTGAGGCCAACGTCCTGACTTTC. This encodes CASSFRGLEANVLTF. The full variable domain, completed using reference TRBV28 and TRBJ2-6, is DVKVTQSSRYLVKRTGEKVFLECVQDMDHENMFWYRQDPGLGLRLIYFSYDVKMKEKGDIPEGYSVSREKKERFSLILESASTNQTSMYLCASSFRGLEANVLTFGAGSRLTVL.

This clonotype has a handful of counts. This chain uses TRBV4-1 with TRBJ2-7; the D call may be TRBD1 or TRBD2 (5 bases each). The CDR3 extends over 16 amino acids. V lost 2 bases, J lost 7 bases, and 21 bases lay in between. Looked up from germline, CDR1 is MGHRA and CDR2 is YSYEKL. CDR3 sequence: CASSQPGQGLSREQYF. The CDR3 nucleotides are TGCGCCAGCAGCCAACCGGGGCAGGGCCTTTCGAGGGAGCAGTACTTC.

V gene TRBV4-3 combines with J gene TRBJ2-1; the match to TRBD1 covers 7 bases. Trimming cost V 8 bases and J 0 bases; bases outside gene matches: 7. Germline assignment: CDR1 LGHNA and CDR2 YSLEER. The length of the CDR3 is 15 residues. CDR3 DNA sequence: TGCGCCAGCTCCATAGACAGGGTCTCCTACAATGAGCAGTTCTTC. It codes for CASSIDRVSYNEQFF.

This clonotype has ten or more counts. This CDR3 reads CASSLLQVEQFF. DNA for the CDR3: TGTGCCAGCAGCTTACTTCAGGTTGAGCAGTTCTTC. The J gene is TRBJ2-1, the V gene TRBV7-2, with D hard to call. The germline V gene encodes CDR1 SGHTA and CDR2 FQGNSA. This CDR3 is 12 amino acids long. The V gene lost 2 bases and the J gene lost 9 bases, with 8 bases spanning the gap.

This clonotype was seen ten or more times. The chain couples TRBV7-3 to TRBJ2-5; D assignment may be TRBD1 or TRBD2 (5 bases each). Germline CDR1 and CDR2: SGHTA and FQGTGA. V was clipped by 5 bases and J by 0 bases, with 13 bases between them. The CDR3 loop spans 15 amino acids. The CDR3 spells CASSISGPYQETQYF. The CDR3 DNA reads TGTGCCAGCAGCATTTCGGGGCCGTACCAAGAGACCCAGTACTTC. Looking up the rest from reference TRBV7-3 and TRBJ2-5 gives the full variable domain: GAGVSQTPSNKVTEKGKYVELRCDPISGHTALYWYRQSLGQGPEFLIYFQGTGAADDSGLPNDRFFAVRPEGSVSTLKIQRTERGDSAVYLCASSISGPYQETQYFGPGTRLLVL.

This clonotype was found many times. V usage is TRBV5-4 and J usage is TRBJ2-1, with no clear D. The length of the CDR3 is 15 residues. V was cut by 0 bases and J by 0 bases, with 7 bases left in between. The germline gives CDR1 SGHNT, CDR2 YYREEE (reference sequence). This CDR3 is CASSLATDSYNEQFF. CDR3 sequence (DNA): TGTGCCAGCAGCTTGGCGACCGACTCCTACAATGAGCAGTTCTTC.

As for this clonotype: This may come from a read error, since a much larger clone is one base off. The rearrangement links TRBV6-2 or TRBV6-3 to TRBJ2-7; 7 bases match TRBD2. The CDR3 covers 13 residues. CDR1 MNHEY and CDR2 SVGEGT come from the germline V gene. The CDR3 sequence: CASAPGGSYEQDF. The CDR3 DNA follows: TGTGCCAGCGCGCCGGGAGGATCCTACGAGCAGGACTTC.

The V call is TRBV4-2, the J call TRBJ2-7; D may match TRBD1 or TRBD2 (6 bases each). Germline CDR1 and CDR2: LGHNA and YNFKEQ. Trimming cost V 2 bases and J 5 bases, with 13 bases left between them. CDR3 length: 14 residues. The CDR3 is CASSQFEGGNEQYF. CDR3 bases: TGTGCCAGCAGCCAATTTGAGGGGGGTAACGAGCAGTACTTC.

This chain's CDR3 is CASSQVPRDSPYNSPLHF. As DNA, the CDR3 is TGTGCCAGCAGCCAAGTTCCCCGGGACAGTCCGTATAATTCACCCCTCCACTTT. The rearrangement uses TRBV14 and TRBJ1-6; 7 nucleotides line up with TRBD1. Germline V CDR1 and CDR2: SGHDN, FVKESK. V was pared by 1 base and J by 4 bases, with 10 bases of the junction left unmatched. The CDR3 consists of 18 residues. The entire variable domain, with the rest obtained from reference TRBV14 and TRBJ1-6, is as follows: EAGVTQFPSHSVIEKGQTVTLRCDPISGHDNLYWYRRVMGKEIKFLLHFVKESKQDESGMPNNRFLAERTGGTYSTLKVQPAELEDSGVYFCASSQVPRDSPYNSPLHFGNGTRLTVT.

V is TRBV6-2 or TRBV6-3 and J is TRBJ2-2; 9 positions agree with TRBD2. This CDR3 has 15 residues. Germline-derived CDR1 and CDR2 are MNHEY and SVGEGT. Unmatched junction bases numbered 5, after V lost 6 bases and J lost 3 bases. CDR3 region: CASSWGLAYTGELFF. The CDR3 bases are TGTGCCAGCAGCTGGGGACTAGCTTACACCGGGGAGCTGTTTTTT.

V gene TRBV14 combines with J gene TRBJ1-6, with D possibly being TRBD1 (6 bases). Trimming cost V 0 bases and J 6 bases, with 9 bases left between them. Germline CDR1 and CDR2: SGHDN and FVKESK. There are 15 residues in the CDR3. CDR3 bases: TGTGCCAGCAGCCAAGAGGGGGCAGGTAATTCACCCCTCCACTTT. This codes for CASSQEGAGNSPLHF.

This clonotype was seen ten or more times. The chain is built from TRBV6-2 or TRBV6-3 and TRBJ1-1, with a possible D match to TRBD1 (5 bases). The germline gives CDR1 MNHEY, CDR2 SVGEGT. Deletions cut 4 bases from V and 4 bases from J, with 13 bases between. CDR3 length equals 14 residues. This CDR3 reads CASSWTRDFTEAFF. CDR3 DNA sequence: TGTGCCAGCAGTTGGACAAGGGACTTCACTGAAGCTTTCTTT.

In this sample, this clonotype turned up many times. The chain is built from TRBV6-2 or TRBV6-3 and TRBJ2-3; TRBD2 is a possible D gene (5 bases). Per germline, CDR1 MNHEY and CDR2 SVGEGT. Trimming removed 2 bases from V and 4 bases from J, with 7 bases in between. CDR3 length equals 13 residues. The CDR3 sequence is CASSYRRADTQYF. CDR3 nucleotide sequence: TGTGCCAGCAGTTACAGGCGGGCAGATACGCAGTATTTT.

The chain uses TRBV6-2 or TRBV6-3 and TRBJ2-2; D gene ambiguous. The V gene's germline CDR1 is MNHEY and CDR2 SVGEGT. There are 15 residues in the CDR3. V gave up 0 bases and J gave up 4 bases, with 9 bases separating them. CDR3 sequence reads: CASSYSNPGTGELFF. DNA of the CDR3: TGTGCCAGCAGTTACTCGAACCCTGGCACCGGGGAGCTGTTTTTT.

This clonotype has only a few counts. The chain carries TRBV4-3 and TRBJ1-4; a possible D gene is TRBD1 (6 bases). Deletions cut 4 bases from V and 5 bases from J, with 11 bases between. The germline gives CDR1 LGHNA, CDR2 YSLEER. The CDR3 loop spans 14 amino acids. CDR3: CASSRRRGNEKLFF. The CDR3 bases are TGCGCCAGCAGCCGAAGGAGGGGGAATGAAAAACTGTTTTTT.

This clonotype occurred many times. This sequence joins TRBV29-1 and TRBJ1-1, with TRBD1 as a possible D gene (5 bases). V was clipped by 1 base and J by 6 bases, with 9 bases between them. Germline CDR1 reads SQVTM; CDR2 reads ANQGSEA. The CDR3 is 12 residues long. The CDR3 DNA follows: TGCAGCGTTGAAGGGGGCCGGCCTGAAGCTTTCTTT. Its protein is CSVEGGRPEAFF.

This clonotype was detected ten times or more. V gene TRBV30 combines with J gene TRBJ2-2; D is tentatively TRBD1 or TRBD2 (6 bases each). CDR1 and CDR2 (germline): GTSNPN, SVGIG (reference sequence). There are 17 residues in the CDR3. V was trimmed by 0 bases and J by 6 bases, leaving 20 bases between them. In DNA, the CDR3 is TGTGCCTGGAGTGTTCTTAGGGGGGAGCCACCTGCCGGGGAGCTGTTTTTT. It specifies CAWSVLRGEPPAGELFF.

Concerning this clonotype itself: This may stem from a read error, because a much larger clone lies one nucleotide away. As DNA, the CDR3 is TGTGCCAGCAGTTACAGGAGGCCACAGGGATCGAACGCCGGGGAGCTGTTTTTT. Translated, it gives CASSYRRPQGSNAGELFF. This chain uses TRBV6-5 with TRBJ2-2, with a weak D call TRBD1 (6 bases). Germline values: CDR1 MNHEY, CDR2 SVGAGI. This CDR3 has 18 residues.

The rearrangement joins TRBV15 to TRBJ2-3, with TRBD1 as a possible D gene (5 bases). In germline, CDR1 is LNHNV, CDR2 YYDKDF (reference sequence). The CDR3 covers 21 residues. Trimming pared 1 base from V and 2 bases from J, leaving 28 bases between. The CDR3 DNA follows: TGTGCCACCAGCAGAGGCTTTTCAGAACAGGTGTTTGAGAGCCTCACAGATACGCAGTATTTT. Translating gives CATSRGFSEQVFESLTDTQYF.

This clonotype was found a few times. The V call is TRBV6-2 or TRBV6-3, the J call TRBJ2-1; 14 nucleotides align to TRBD2. Unmatched junction bases numbered 5, after V lost 5 bases and J lost 2 bases. CDR3 size: 17 residues. Germline V gene lookup returns CDR1 MNHEY and CDR2 SVGEGT. The CDR3 here is CASSLGLAGDTYNEQFF. CDR3 in DNA: TGTGCCAGCAGTCTGGGACTAGCGGGAGACACCTACAATGAGCAGTTCTTC.

For this clonotype: The junction departs from germline at one end; a sequencing error may be responsible. The rearrangement uses TRBV5-1 and TRBJ1-1, with D possibly matching TRBD1 (5 bases). The CDR3 sequence is 17 residues long. CDR1 is SGHRS, CDR2 YFSETQ, per germline. The DNA of the CDR3 is TGCGCCGGCAGCCCGGTGGGGCAAGGAGAGATGAACACTGAAGCTTTCTTT. Protein: CAGSPVGQGEMNTEAFF.